This TCR beta chain was identified during a study of blood T cell repertoires in COVID-19. Study context: In each case, the material was cDNA or gDNA derived from T cells, B-cell-depleted T cells, or PBMCs.

Profiled with immunoSEQ multiplex PCR; TCRdb holds only in-frame clones, not every one. This table holds about 270,000 clones, approximately 91% found once. Residents of 24 US areas, aged about 18 to 89 years, made up the participants. Researchers sorted participants into cohorts using their self-reported clinical history. Two consecutive negative NP/OP PCR tests, clearance, or resolved symptoms defined Cohort 3 recovery. The table lists this clone with a few counts. The sequencing sample was made of PBMCs or T cells enriched from blood (not recorded which). The receptor was isolated from a young woman who had recovered from COVID-19.

In nucleotides, the CDR3 is TGTGCCAGCAGCTTAGGAGGGATCAATTCACCCCTCCACTTT. Translated, it gives CASSLGGINSPLHF. The chain carries TRBV11-3 and TRBJ1-6, with unresolved D. Trimming removed 1 base from V and 7 bases from J, with 8 bases in between. The CDR3 extends over 14 amino acids. CDR1 and CDR2 from the germline V gene are SGHNT and YENEEA.